Listed below are T cell receptor beta chains from one sample, sequenced in a study of OX40 agonist ivuxolimab in advanced cancers. Produced via immunoSEQ multiplex PCR; TCRdb's table is partial and in-frame only. The sample holds around 60,000 clones, about 86% seen once. Sample: CD4+ or CD8+ T cells sorted from blood, taken in a trial of the OX40 agonist ivuxolimab. The receptors were sampled from an adult with an advanced solid tumor such as melanoma, head and neck, liver or kidney cancer. Each CDR3 is given with its conserved first and last residue. A D gene is named only where the DNA matches it firmly. Some rows have no size entry. The others give once, few or many, or a class for an expanded clone.

-	TRBV6-5	-	TRBJ1-1	TGTGCCAGCAGTTACCGGCCAGGGCGGGACACTGAAGCTTTCTTT	CASSYRPGRDTEAFF
TRBD2	TRBV6-1	-	TRBJ2-2	TGTGCCAGCGGGAAATCTAGCGGGGCCACCGGGGAGCTGTTTTTT	CASGKSSGATGELFF
-	TRBV6-6	-	TRBJ2-7	TGTGCCAGCAGTTACATCCCATCACTCCCCACCTACGAGCAGTACTTC	CASSYIPSLPTYEQYF
-	TRBV27	-	TRBJ2-4	TGTGCCAGCAGTTTCAGGAGGGGGGGGGACAAAAACATTCAGTACTTC	CASSFRRGGDKNIQYF
-	TRBV7-2	-	TRBJ2-3	TGTGCCAGCAGCTTAGCTTTTTCGGGACCTGGCACAGATACGCAGTATTTT	CASSLAFSGPGTDTQYF
-	TRBV5-4	-	TRBJ1-2	TGTGCCAGCAGCTTGGGACAGGCGGTCTATGGCTACACCTTC	CASSLGQAVYGYTF
TRBD1	TRBV9	-	TRBJ1-1	TGTGCCAGCAGCGTAGGCCCCGCCAGGGGGATAGCTGAAGCTTTCTTT	CASSVGPARGIAEAFF
TRBD2	TRBV9	-	TRBJ2-5	TGTGCCAGCAGCGTAGCGACTAGCGGGGGGCAAGAGACCCAGTACTTC	CASSVATSGGQETQYF
-	TRBV18	-	TRBJ1-2	TGTGCCAGCTCACCATCGGCAGGGAACTATGGCTACACCTTC	CASSPSAGNYGYTF
-	TRBV5-1	-	TRBJ2-1	TGCGCCAGCAGCGACGATAACTTTGAGCAGTTCTTC	CASSDDNFEQFF
-	TRBV28	-	TRBJ2-1	TGTGCCAGCAGTTTAACTTACAATGAGCAGTTCTTC	CASSLTYNEQFF
TRBD1	TRBV25-1	-	TRBJ1-2	TGTGCCAGCAGTGGGTATCCGGGACAGGGTTTTAGTGGCTACACCTTC	CASSGYPGQGFSGYTF
-	TRBV10-3	-	TRBJ1-2	TGTGCCATCAGTGGTAAGGATGGGGGAGCCTATGGCTACACCTTC	CAISGKDGGAYGYTF
-	TRBV13	-	TRBJ2-7	TGTGCCAGCAGCTTAACGGCAGGGGAAGCCTACGAGCAGTACTTC	CASSLTAGEAYEQYF
-	TRBV6-5	-	TRBJ2-2	TGTGCCAGCAGTTACTCGGGGGGGCTGAACACCGGGGAGCTGTTTTTT	CASSYSGGLNTGELFF
TRBD1	TRBV5-4	-	TRBJ1-3	TGTGCCAGCAGCCGCGGGGGGACAGGCTCTGGAAACACCATATATTTT	CASSRGGTGSGNTIYF
-	TRBV28	-	TRBJ1-2	TGTGCCAGCAGTTTAGGATCCTATGGCTACACCTTC	CASSLGSYGYTF
-	TRBV25-1	once	TRBJ2-1	TGTGCCAGCAGTGAACAGAGAGGGAGCAGGGTCATCGATGAGCAGTTCTTC	CASSEQRGSRVIDEQFF
-	TRBV10-3	-	TRBJ1-1	TGTGCCATCAGAGCGACTGGGGGGGGAAACACTGAAGCTTTCTTT	CAIRATGGGNTEAFF
TRBD2	TRBV7-3	once	TRBJ2-7	TGTGCCAGCAGCCTGACTAGCGGGGCTACCTACGAGCAGTACTTC	CASSLTSGATYEQYF
-	TRBV6-5	-	TRBJ2-7	TGTGCCAGCAGTTACGTGGGAGGCGAGCAGTACTTC	CASSYVGGEQYF
-	TRBV5-1	-	TRBJ2-1	TGCGCCAGCAGCGGCGGCATCTACAATGAGCAGTTCTTC	CASSGGIYNEQFF
TRBD2	TRBV25-1	-	TRBJ2-5	TGTGCCAGCAGTGAATGGGAGGGTAGCGGGGTAGAGACCCAGTACTTC	CASSEWEGSGVETQYF
-	TRBV5-1	-	TRBJ2-1	TGCGCCAGCAGCTTGGCCGGTAGCCGCAGGTTCTTC	CASSLAGSRRFF
-	TRBV18	few	TRBJ1-5	TGTGCCAGCTCACCGTCTTCTAGCTACAATCAGCCCCAGCATTTT	CASSPSSSYNQPQHF
TRBD1	TRBV6-5	few	TRBJ1-4	TGTGCCAGCAGTTGGACAGGACAAACTGAAAAACTGTTTTTT	CASSWTGQTEKLFF
-	TRBV6-1	-	TRBJ1-5	TGTGCCAGCAGTGAGGGACTAGGTGGGGAGCCCCAGCATTTT	CASSEGLGGEPQHF
-	TRBV2	-	TRBJ2-3	TGTGCCAGCACGGCGGTCACAGATACGCAGTATTTT	CASTAVTDTQYF
-	TRBV19	-	TRBJ2-7	TGTGCCAGTAGTACAGGGCGCCTAGGAGAGCAGTACTTC	CASSTGRLGEQYF
-	TRBV7-8	-	TRBJ1-1	TGTGCCAGCAGCTTAGCGACCCTCAGGGTGAACACTGAAGCTTTCTTT	CASSLATLRVNTEAFF
-	TRBV19	-	TRBJ1-1	TGTGCCAGTAGTAGACCGGGGGGGTCCGCTGAAGCTTTCTTT	CASSRPGGSAEAFF
TRBD1	TRBV4-1	-	TRBJ2-1	TGCGCCAGCAGCCAAGGGGACAGAGGGTTCTACCATGAGCAGTTCTTC	CASSQGDRGFYHEQFF
-	TRBV18	-	TRBJ1-6	TGTGCCAGCTCATCGGCAGGGATTCGGGGTTCACCCCTCCACTTT	CASSSAGIRGSPLHF
-	TRBV6-1	-	TRBJ1-5	TGTGCCAGCAGTGAATGGGGGAATGGCAATCAGCCCCAGCATTTT	CASSEWGNGNQPQHF
-	TRBV7-8	-	TRBJ2-5	TGTGCCAGCAGCTTAGGGACTAACCGAGAGACCCAGTACTTC	CASSLGTNRETQYF
-	TRBV7-6	-	TRBJ2-7	TGTGCCAGCAGCTTAGGGCCGGTAGGGGCCTACGAGCAGTACTTC	CASSLGPVGAYEQYF
-	TRBV6-1	-	TRBJ1-3	TGTGCCAGCAGTGAAAATACATCTGGAAACACCATATATTTT	CASSENTSGNTIYF
-	TRBV5-6	-	TRBJ1-2	TGTGCCAGCAGCCCCGACAGGATCGGTGGCTACACCTTC	CASSPDRIGGYTF
TRBD2	TRBV11-2	few	TRBJ2-7	TGTGCCAGCTCCCCTCGGGAGGGTCAGCAGTACTTC	CASSPREGQQYF
-	TRBV7-2	-	TRBJ1-5	TGTGCCAGCAGCTTAGACATAGGGAGGAATCAGCCCCAGCATTTT	CASSLDIGRNQPQHF
-	TRBV10-3	-	TRBJ2-5	TGTGCCATCAGTGGGATTGGTCAGGGGGAGACCCAGTACTTC	CAISGIGQGETQYF
TRBD1	TRBV7-6	-	TRBJ2-5	TGTGCCAGCAGCACAGGACAGGGGAGAGAGCAGTACTTC	CASSTGQGREQYF
TRBD1	TRBV6-6	few	TRBJ1-2	TGTGCCAGCAGTTACCCGGGACAGTTCTATGGCTACACCTTC	CASSYPGQFYGYTF
-	TRBV5-8	medium-sized	TRBJ2-2	TGTGCCAGCAGCCGGGGGAGGTTGAACACCGGGGAGCTGTTTTTT	CASSRGRLNTGELFF
-	TRBV19	-	TRBJ1-1	TGTGCCAGTATCCGGGGCAGGGTGAACACTGAAGCTTTCTTT	CASIRGRVNTEAFF
-	TRBV29-1	once	TRBJ2-2	TGCAGCGTTGTCCGGCAGGAGCCCGGGGAGCTGTTTTTT	CSVVRQEPGELFF
-	TRBV5-6	-	TRBJ1-2	TGTGCCAGCAGCGGTGGGTTCTATGGCTACACCTTC	CASSGGFYGYTF
TRBD1	TRBV5-1	-	TRBJ2-5	TGCGCCAGCAGCAGGGGACAGGGGACAGAGACCCAGTACTTC	CASSRGQGTETQYF